This T cell receptor (beta chain) originates from a study of OX40 agonist ivuxolimab in advanced cancers. Study-level background: Dose-escalation patients' cancers were hepatocellular carcinoma, melanoma, renal cell or head and neck cancer.

Germline-derived CDR1 and CDR2 are SGHNT and YYREEE (reference sequence). V lost 4 bases and J lost 0, with 11 bases in between. There are 14 residues in the CDR3. Study conclusions and caveats: At 0.1 to 3.0 mg/kg, clonal expansion of CD4+ and CD8+ blood T cells had occurred by week 6.

This clone appeared a single time. Its antigen is as yet unknown. TCRdb's copy holds only in-frame clones and misses some; the assay was immunoSEQ multiplex PCR. The sample lists 25,000 to 35,000 clones, roughly 80% seen once, with 18% in the top ten. The investigators sampled blood at baseline, at cycle 4 day 1, and at cycle 7 day 1. The TCR originated in an adult with an advanced solid tumor such as melanoma, head and neck, liver or kidney cancer. This chain uses TRBV5-4 with TRBJ2-7; D may be TRBD2 (6 bases). Sample: CD4+ or CD8+ T cells sorted from blood, taken in a trial of the OX40 agonist ivuxolimab. CDR3 region: CASSQWEASYEQYF. CDR3 in DNA: TGTGCCAGCAGCCAATGGGAGGCCTCCTACGAGCAGTACTTC.